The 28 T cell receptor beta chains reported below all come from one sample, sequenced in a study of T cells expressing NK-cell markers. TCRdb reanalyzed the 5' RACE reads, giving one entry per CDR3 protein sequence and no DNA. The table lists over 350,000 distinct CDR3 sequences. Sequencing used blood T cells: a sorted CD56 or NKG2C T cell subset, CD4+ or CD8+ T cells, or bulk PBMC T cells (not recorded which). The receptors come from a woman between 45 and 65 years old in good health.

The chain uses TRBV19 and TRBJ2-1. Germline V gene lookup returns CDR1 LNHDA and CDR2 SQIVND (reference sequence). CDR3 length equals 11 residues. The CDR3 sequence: CASIHGLEQFF.

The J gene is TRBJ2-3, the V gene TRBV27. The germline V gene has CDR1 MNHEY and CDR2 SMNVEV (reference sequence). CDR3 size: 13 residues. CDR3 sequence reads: CASKAYLTDTQYF.

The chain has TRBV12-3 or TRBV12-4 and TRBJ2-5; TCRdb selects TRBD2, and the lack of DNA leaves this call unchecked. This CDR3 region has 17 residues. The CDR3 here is CASSLGRLAGKEETQYF.

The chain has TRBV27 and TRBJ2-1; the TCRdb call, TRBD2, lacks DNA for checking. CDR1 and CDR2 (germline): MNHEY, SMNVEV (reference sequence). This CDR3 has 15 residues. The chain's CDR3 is CASSPLGEYYNEQFF.

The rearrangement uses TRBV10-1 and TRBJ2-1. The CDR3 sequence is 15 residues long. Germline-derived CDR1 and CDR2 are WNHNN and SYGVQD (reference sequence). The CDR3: CAINKREKRYNEQFF.

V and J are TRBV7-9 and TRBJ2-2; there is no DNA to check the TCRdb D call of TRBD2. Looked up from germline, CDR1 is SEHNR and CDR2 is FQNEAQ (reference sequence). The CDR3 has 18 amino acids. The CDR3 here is CASSPRAAEGWNTGELFF.

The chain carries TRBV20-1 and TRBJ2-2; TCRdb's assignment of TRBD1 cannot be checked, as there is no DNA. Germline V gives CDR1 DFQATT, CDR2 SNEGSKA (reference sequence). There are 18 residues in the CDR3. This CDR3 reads CSARDRAPGGANTGELFF.

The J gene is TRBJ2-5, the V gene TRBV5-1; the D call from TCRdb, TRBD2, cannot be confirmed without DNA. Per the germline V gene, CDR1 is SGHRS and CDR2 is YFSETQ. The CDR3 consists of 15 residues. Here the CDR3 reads CASTQRTSGQETQYF.

CDR3 sequence: CASSPGTKTETQYF. This rearrangement joins TRBV12-3 or TRBV12-4 to TRBJ2-5; the D gene TCRdb calls, TRBD1, cannot be checked with no DNA. The CDR3 covers 14 residues.

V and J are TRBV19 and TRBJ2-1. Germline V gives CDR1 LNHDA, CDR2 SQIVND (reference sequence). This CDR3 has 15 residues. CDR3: CASVLRAASYNEQFF. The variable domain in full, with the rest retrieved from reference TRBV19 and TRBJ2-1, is DGGITQSPKYLFRKEGQNVTLSCEQNLNHDAMYWYRQDPGQGLRLIYYSQIVNDFQKGDIAEGYSVSREKKESFPLTVTSAQKNPTAFYLCASVLRAASYNEQFFGPGTRLTVL.

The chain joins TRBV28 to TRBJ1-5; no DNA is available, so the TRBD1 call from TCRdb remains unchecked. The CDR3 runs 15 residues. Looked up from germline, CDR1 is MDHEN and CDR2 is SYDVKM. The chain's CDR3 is CASRLGGGSNQPQHF.

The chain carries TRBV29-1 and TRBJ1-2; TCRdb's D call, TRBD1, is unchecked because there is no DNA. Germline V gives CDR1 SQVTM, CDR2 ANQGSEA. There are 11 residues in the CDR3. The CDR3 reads CSAEQGPGYTF. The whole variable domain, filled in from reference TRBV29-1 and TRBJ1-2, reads SAVISQKPSRDICQRGTSLTIQCQVDSQVTMMFWYRQQPGQSLTLIATANQGSEATYESGFVIDKFPISRPNLTFSTLTVSNMSPEDSSIYLCSAEQGPGYTFGSGTRLTVV.

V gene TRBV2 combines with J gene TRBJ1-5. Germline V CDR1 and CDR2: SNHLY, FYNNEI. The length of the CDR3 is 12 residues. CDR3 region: CASSPLYQPQHF.

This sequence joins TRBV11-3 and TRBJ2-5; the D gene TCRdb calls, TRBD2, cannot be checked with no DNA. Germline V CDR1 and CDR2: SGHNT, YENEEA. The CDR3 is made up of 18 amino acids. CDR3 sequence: CASSLERVWPSLKETQYF.

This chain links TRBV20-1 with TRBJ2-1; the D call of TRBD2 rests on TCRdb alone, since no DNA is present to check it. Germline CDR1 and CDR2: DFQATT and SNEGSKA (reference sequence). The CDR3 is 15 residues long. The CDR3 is CSARLAGARWNEQFF.

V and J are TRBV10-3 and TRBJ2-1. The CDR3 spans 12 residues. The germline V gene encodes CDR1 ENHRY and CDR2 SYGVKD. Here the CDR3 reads CAISATYNEQFF.

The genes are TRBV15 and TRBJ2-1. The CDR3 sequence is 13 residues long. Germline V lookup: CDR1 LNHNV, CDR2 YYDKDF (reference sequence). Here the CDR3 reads CATRRKSYNEQFF. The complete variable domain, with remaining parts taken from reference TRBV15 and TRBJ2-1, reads DAMVIQNPRYQVTQFGKPVTLSCSQTLNHNVMYWYQQKSSQAPKLLFHYYDKDFNNEADTPDNFQSRRPNTSFCFLDIRSPGLGDTAMYLCATRRKSYNEQFFGPGTRLTVL.

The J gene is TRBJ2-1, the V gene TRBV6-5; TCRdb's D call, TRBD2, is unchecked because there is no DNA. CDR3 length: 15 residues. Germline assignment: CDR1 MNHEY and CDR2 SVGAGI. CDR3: CASRPQPGSYNEQFF.

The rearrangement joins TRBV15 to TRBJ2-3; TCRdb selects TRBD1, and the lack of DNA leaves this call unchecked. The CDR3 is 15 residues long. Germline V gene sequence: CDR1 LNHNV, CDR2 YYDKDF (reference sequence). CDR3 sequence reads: CATSRVTGFTDTQYF.

The CDR3 loop reads CAISESTGSGETQYF. V and J are TRBV10-3 and TRBJ2-5; TCRdb designates TRBD1, a call that cannot be tested without DNA. The V gene's germline CDR1 is ENHRY and CDR2 SYGVKD. The CDR3 consists of 15 residues.

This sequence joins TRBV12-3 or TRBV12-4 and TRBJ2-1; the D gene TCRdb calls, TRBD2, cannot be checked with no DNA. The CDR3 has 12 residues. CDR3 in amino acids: CASSWVGDEQFF.

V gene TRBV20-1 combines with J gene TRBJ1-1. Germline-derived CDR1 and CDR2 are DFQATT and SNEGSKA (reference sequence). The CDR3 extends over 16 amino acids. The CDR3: CSAPDQGARMNTEAFF.

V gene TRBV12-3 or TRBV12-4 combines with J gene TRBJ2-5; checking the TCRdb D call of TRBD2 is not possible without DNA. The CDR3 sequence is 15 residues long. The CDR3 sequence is CASSLTSGSGETQYF.

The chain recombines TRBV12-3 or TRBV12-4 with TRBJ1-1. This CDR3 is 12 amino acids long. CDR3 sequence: CASSRGGTEAFF.

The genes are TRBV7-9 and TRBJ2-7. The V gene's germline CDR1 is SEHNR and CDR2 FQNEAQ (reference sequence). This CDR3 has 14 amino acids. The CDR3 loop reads CASSLVPNLHEQYF.

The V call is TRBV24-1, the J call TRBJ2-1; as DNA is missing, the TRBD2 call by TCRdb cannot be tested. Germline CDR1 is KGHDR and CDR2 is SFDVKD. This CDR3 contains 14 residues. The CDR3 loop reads CATSDPTSGRPPFF.

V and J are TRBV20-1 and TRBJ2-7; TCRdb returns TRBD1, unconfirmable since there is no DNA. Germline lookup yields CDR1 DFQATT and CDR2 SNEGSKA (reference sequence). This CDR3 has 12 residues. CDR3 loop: CSAWTGSGEQYF.

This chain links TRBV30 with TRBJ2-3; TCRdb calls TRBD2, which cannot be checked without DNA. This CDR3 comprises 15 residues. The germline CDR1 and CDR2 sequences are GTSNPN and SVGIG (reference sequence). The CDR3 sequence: CACGTPSGAVDTQYF.